One TCR beta chain is described in this entry. The germline V gene has CDR1 LGHNA and CDR2 YSLEER. The CDR3 has 15 amino acids. Trimming removed 4 bases at V and 7 bases at J, with 16 bases between. TCRdb's table, derived via immunoSEQ multiplex PCR, lists solely in-frame clones and lacks some. The sample comprises some 87,000 clones, 80% to 95% of which are singletons, and approximately 0.4% rests with the top ten. The data were obtained in a study of technical replicates of blood from several donors. The receptor was isolated from a human donor in good health. Sequenced material: T cells isolated from PBMCs. The rearrangement joins TRBV4-3 to TRBJ1-4; D unclear. The CDR3 nucleotides are TGCGCCAGCAGCCCCGCGGGTCCTGGCCGTGAAAAACTGTTTTTT. This gives the protein CASSPAGPGREKLFF.